These 24 T cell receptor beta chains were sequenced from one sample in a study of CD8 T cells in Susac syndrome. The RNA, about 0.5 to 1 ug, was put through reverse transcription using random hexamers. TCRdb re-called the immunoSEQ multiplex PCR reads through MiXCR, storing one row per CDR3 protein. The sample holds 350,000 to 550,000 distinct CDR3 sequences; more than 80% are singletons and the top ten take roughly 0.1%. Sequenced sample: CD8+ T cells from PBMCs. Receptor source: a human donor with multiple sclerosis.

This clonotype appeared once. The chain employs TRBV6-5 and TRBJ1-2, with 9 bases matching TRBD1. The CDR3 contains 14 residues. With V trimmed by 11 bases and J by 7 bases, 14 bases remained unmatched. Germline CDR1 is MNHEY and CDR2 is SVGAGI. The DNA of the CDR3 is TGTGCCTCCCGCCGCAGGACAGGGGACGGTGGCTACACCTTC. As protein: CASRRRTGDGGYTF.

The genes are TRBV10-3 and TRBJ2-1; no firm D call. The V end was cut by 0 bases, the J end by 10 bases, with 13 bases between. CDR1 and CDR2 (germline): ENHRY, SYGVKD. CDR3 size: 14 residues. CDR3 amino acids: CAISESILVREQFF. CDR3 in DNA: TGTGCCATCAGTGAGTCGATCTTAGTTAGGGAGCAGTTCTTC.

The rearrangement links TRBV6-2 or TRBV6-3 to TRBJ2-2; the match to TRBD2 covers 7 bases. The V gene end was trimmed by 3 bases and the J gene end by 6 bases; junction bases not matched to a gene: 28. This CDR3 comprises 22 residues. In germline, CDR1 is MNHEY, CDR2 SVGEGT. CDR3 DNA sequence: TGTGCCAGCAGTTATAGTTGGGCAGGGTTTGATGGAGGGAGCGGGAATCCCGGGGAGCTGTTTTTT. This translates into CASSYSWAGFDGGSGNPGELFF.

The chain has TRBV6-1 and TRBJ2-1; 8 bases are shared with TRBD2. The CDR3 totals 17 residues. From germline, CDR1 is MNHNS and CDR2 SASEGT. V gave up 6 bases and J gave up 1 base; unmatched junction bases: 11. As DNA, the CDR3 is TGTGCCAGCAGCCCCACCGGCCCGGGAGGGTCCTACAATGAGCAGTTCTTC. Its protein is CASSPTGPGGSYNEQFF.

This chain connects TRBV7-9 to TRBJ1-5; the D is unclear. Germline V gives CDR1 SEHNR, CDR2 FQNEAQ (reference sequence). Trimming pared 2 bases from V and 3 bases from J, leaving 11 bases between. The CDR3 loop spans 15 amino acids. The CDR3 reads CASSLSGSDNQPQHF. CDR3 nucleotide sequence: TGTGCCAGCAGCTTAAGTGGGTCAGACAATCAGCCCCAGCATTTT.

The chain combines TRBV6-5 with TRBJ1-6, with a tentative D call TRBD1 (5 bases). V gave up 3 bases and J gave up 8 bases, with 20 bases separating them. CDR1 and CDR2 from the germline V gene are MNHEY and SVGAGI. CDR3 length: 17 amino acids. CDR3 in amino acids: CASSYGVAGRDYSPLHF. Written as DNA, the CDR3 is TGTGCCAGCAGTTATGGTGTAGCAGGGAGGGACTATTCACCCCTCCACTTT.

The chain has TRBV5-1 and TRBJ1-1; 9 bases map to TRBD1. The V gene end was trimmed by 4 bases and the J gene end by 4 bases; junction bases not matched to a gene: 2. This CDR3 has 13 amino acids. Germline-derived CDR1 and CDR2 are SGHRS and YFSETQ. This CDR3 is CASSGQGLTEAFF. CDR3 nucleotides: TGCGCCAGCAGCGGACAGGGGCTCACTGAAGCTTTCTTT.

CDR3 protein: CASSSADRGRFDEKLFF. CDR3 nucleotide sequence: TGTGCCAGCAGTTCCGCGGACAGGGGGCGCTTCGATGAAAAACTGTTTTTT. The chain couples TRBV27 to TRBJ1-4; 11 bases align to TRBD1. Losses at the gene ends were 4 bases for V and 6 bases for J; bases not matched to a gene: 10. CDR3 length: 17 amino acids. Germline CDR1 reads MNHEY; CDR2 reads SMNVEV (reference sequence).

This clonotype was recorded only once. The chain uses TRBV6-5 and TRBJ2-1; D not resolved. Germline CDR1 and CDR2: MNHEY and SVGAGI. Trimming took off 3 bases at V and 10 bases at J, with 7 bases between the two ends. The CDR3 length is 11 residues. CDR3 bases: TGTGCCAGCAGTTATTCGACAGAGCAGTTCTTC. Protein sequence: CASSYSTEQFF.

V usage is TRBV2 and J usage is TRBJ1-1, with D maybe TRBD1 (6 bases). This CDR3 comprises 13 residues. The germline CDR1 and CDR2 sequences are SNHLY and FYNNEI. Trimming took off 1 base at V and 4 bases at J, with 7 bases between the two ends. Here the CDR3 reads CASSEGRGTEAFF. The CDR3 bases are TGTGCCAGCAGTGAAGGCAGGGGCACTGAAGCTTTCTTT. The full variable domain, its missing parts supplied by reference TRBV2 and TRBJ1-1, is EPEVTQTPSHQVTQMGQEVILRCVPISNHLYFYWYRQILGQKVEFLVSFYNNEISEKSEIFDDQFSVERPDGSNFTLKIRSTKLEDSAMYFCASSEGRGTEAFFGQGTRLTVV.

The chain combines TRBV7-9 with TRBJ1-2, with D possibly TRBD1 on 5 matching bases. The CDR3 sequence is 14 residues long. In germline, CDR1 is SEHNR, CDR2 FQNEAQ (reference sequence). V dropped 5 bases and J dropped 2 bases, with 12 bases sitting between them. For the CDR3, the DNA is TGTGCCAGCAGCGCTCTGCAGGGAAACTATGGCTACACCTTC. Translation gives CASSALQGNYGYTF.

The V gene is TRBV12-3 or TRBV12-4, the J gene TRBJ1-1; 8 nucleotides agree with TRBD1. The CDR3 covers 15 residues. With V trimmed by 3 bases and J by 0 bases, 3 bases remained unmatched. The CDR3 protein is CASSLTGEVNTEAFF. In nucleotides, the CDR3 is TGTGCCAGCAGTTTGACAGGGGAAGTGAACACTGAAGCTTTCTTT.

The rearrangement links TRBV5-6 to TRBJ2-2; a weak D match, TRBD1 (6 bases). The CDR3 sequence is 16 residues long. V dropped 0 bases and J dropped 5 bases, with 14 bases sitting between them. The germline V gene has CDR1 SGHDT and CDR2 YYEEEE. Here the CDR3 reads CASSLGARGITGELFF. DNA for the CDR3: TGTGCCAGCAGCTTGGGTGCCAGGGGCATAACCGGGGAGCTGTTTTTT.

This clonotype was counted between two and nine times. The rearrangement joins TRBV6-2 or TRBV6-3 to TRBJ2-2; D gene ambiguous. V lost 0 bases to trimming and J lost 0 bases, with 5 bases between them. The CDR3 runs to 15 residues. Germline lookup yields CDR1 MNHEY and CDR2 SVGEGT. The CDR3 loop reads CASSYSFSNTGELFF. As DNA, the CDR3 is TGTGCCAGCAGTTACTCATTCTCGAACACCGGGGAGCTGTTTTTT.

V gene TRBV5-6 combines with J gene TRBJ2-1; 13 nucleotides align to TRBD2. Germline assignment: CDR1 SGHDT and CDR2 YYEEEE. Unmatched junction bases numbered 14, after V lost 4 bases and J lost 4 bases. This CDR3 is 19 amino acids long. The DNA for the CDR3 is TGTGCCAGCAGCCTAAGTCCGGGACTAGCGGGGCCGATTTACAATGAGCAGTTCTTC. It specifies CASSLSPGLAGPIYNEQFF.

This clonotype showed up just once. V usage is TRBV27 and J usage is TRBJ2-7; D is perhaps TRBD2 (6 bases). This CDR3 is built from 13 residues. Trimming removed 3 bases from V and 6 bases from J, with 12 bases in between. CDR1 is MNHEY, CDR2 SMNVEV, per germline (reference sequence). CDR3 in DNA: TGTGCCAGCAGTTTTCCCGGGAGTGGCGAGCAGTACTTC. Translating it yields CASSFPGSGEQYF.

The J gene is TRBJ2-7, the V gene TRBV7-2; D is possibly TRBD2 (6 bases). Trimming stripped 1 base from V and 5 bases from J, with 15 bases between. This CDR3 comprises 15 residues. Per the germline V gene, CDR1 is SGHTA and CDR2 is FQGNSA. The CDR3 bases are TGTGCCAGCAGCTTAGTGGGGGGAGCCGTCCACGAGCAGTACTTC. Its protein is CASSLVGGAVHEQYF.

This chain connects TRBV2 to TRBJ1-4; D perhaps matches TRBD1 (5 bases). V lost 0 bases, J lost 0 bases, and 14 bases lay in between. Germline CDR1 reads SNHLY; CDR2 reads FYNNEI. The CDR3 has 18 residues. CDR3 sequence: CASSEALWTGPTNEKLFF. CDR3 bases: TGTGCCAGCAGTGAAGCGCTGTGGACGGGGCCAACTAATGAAAAACTGTTTTTT.

A single count supports this clonotype. The gene calls are TRBV5-4 and TRBJ2-5; 7 nucleotides match TRBD1. V was clipped by 3 bases and J by 4 bases; unmatched bases: 6. CDR3 size: 14 residues. Germline CDR1 and CDR2: SGHNT and YYREEE (reference sequence). The CDR3 loop reads CASSWKTGLETQYF. The CDR3 bases are TGTGCCAGCAGCTGGAAGACAGGGTTAGAGACCCAGTACTTC.

The gene calls are TRBV28 and TRBJ2-1; possible D gene TRBD2, 6 bases. Germline V lookup: CDR1 MDHEN, CDR2 SYDVKM. Trimming took 5 bases from V and 0 from J, leaving 17 bases between them. The CDR3 extends over 17 amino acids. The CDR3 region is CASSVGTTSISYNEQFF. The CDR3 DNA reads as TGTGCCAGCAGTGTGGGGACGACTAGTATCTCCTACAATGAGCAGTTCTTC.

The V call is TRBV28, the J call TRBJ2-1; TRBD2 aligns across 8 bases. CDR1 and CDR2 (germline): MDHEN, SYDVKM. Trimming removed 6 bases from V and 4 bases from J; junction bases left unmatched: 5. The CDR3 loop spans 14 amino acids. CDR3: CASRPPGGYNEQFF. CDR3 nucleotides: TGTGCCAGCAGACCCCCGGGGGGGTACAATGAGCAGTTCTTC.

The V gene is TRBV20-1, the J gene TRBJ2-7, with TRBD2 matching over 10 bases. The DNA end is more similar to TRBJ2-1, so the J call may be wrong. The germline gives CDR1 DFQATT, CDR2 SNEGSKA (reference sequence). This CDR3 has 15 amino acids. In DNA form, the CDR3 reads TGCAGTGCTAGACCCCTAGCGGGGGAGCTAAATGAGCAGTTCTTC. Its protein product is CSARPLAGELNEQFF.

V usage is TRBV29-1 and J usage is TRBJ1-1; D perhaps matches TRBD1 (5 bases). CDR1 SQVTM and CDR2 ANQGSEA come from the germline V gene. The CDR3 sequence is 14 residues long. V was clipped by 3 bases and J by 2 bases, with 13 bases between them. The CDR3 nucleotides are TGCAGCGTTGAGCTTGCCAGGGAAAACACTGAAGCTTTCTTT. As protein: CSVELARENTEAFF. Full variable domain (remainder filled in from reference TRBV29-1 and TRBJ1-1): SAVISQKPSRDICQRGTSLTIQCQVDSQVTMMFWYRQQPGQSLTLIATANQGSEATYESGFVIDKFPISRPNLTFSTLTVSNMSPEDSSIYLCSVELARENTEAFFGQGTRLTVV.

The gene calls are TRBV6-1 and TRBJ1-1; the match to TRBD1 covers 9 bases. This CDR3 contains 15 residues. In germline, CDR1 is MNHNS, CDR2 SASEGT. With V trimmed by 2 bases and J by 1 base, 2 bases remained unmatched. CDR3 sequence: CASSETGGPNTEAFF. In DNA form, the CDR3 reads TGTGCCAGCAGTGAAACAGGGGGCCCGAACACTGAAGCTTTCTTT.